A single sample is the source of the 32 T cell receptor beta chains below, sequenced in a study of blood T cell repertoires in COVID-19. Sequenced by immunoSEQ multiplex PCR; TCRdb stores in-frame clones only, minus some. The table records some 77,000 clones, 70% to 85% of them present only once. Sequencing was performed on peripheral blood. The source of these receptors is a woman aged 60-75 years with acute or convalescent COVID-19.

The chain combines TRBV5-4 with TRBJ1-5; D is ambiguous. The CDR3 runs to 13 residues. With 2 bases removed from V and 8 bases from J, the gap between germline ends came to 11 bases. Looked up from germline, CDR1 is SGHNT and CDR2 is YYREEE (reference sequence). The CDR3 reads CASSFDNREPQHF. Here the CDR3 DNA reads TGTGCCAGCAGCTTCGACAACCGCGAGCCCCAGCATTTT.

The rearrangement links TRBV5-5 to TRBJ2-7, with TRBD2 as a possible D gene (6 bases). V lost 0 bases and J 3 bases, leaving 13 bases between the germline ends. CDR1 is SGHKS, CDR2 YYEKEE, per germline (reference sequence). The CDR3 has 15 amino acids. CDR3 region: CASSLVGSGGYEQYF. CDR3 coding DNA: TGTGCCAGCAGCTTGGTTGGTTCCGGGGGCTACGAGCAGTACTTC.

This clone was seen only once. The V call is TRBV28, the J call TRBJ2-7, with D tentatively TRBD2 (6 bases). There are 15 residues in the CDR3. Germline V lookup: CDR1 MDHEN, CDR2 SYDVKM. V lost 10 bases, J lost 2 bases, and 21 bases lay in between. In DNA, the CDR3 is TGTGCCACCAGGACCACCGGGAGCCAGACCTACGAGCAGTACTTC. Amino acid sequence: CATRTTGSQTYEQYF. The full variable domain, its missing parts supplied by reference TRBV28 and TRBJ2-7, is DVKVTQSSRYLVKRTGEKVFLECVQDMDHENMFWYRQDPGLGLRLIYFSYDVKMKEKGDIPEGYSVSREKKERFSLILESASTNQTSMYLCATRTTGSQTYEQYFGPGTRLTVT.

The CDR3 DNA reads as TGTGCCAGCTCAACCCGACAGGGGGAGTACACTGAAGCTTTCTTT. The encoded protein is CASSTRQGEYTEAFF. The rearrangement links TRBV18 to TRBJ1-1; TRBD1 agrees at 9 bases. The germline V gene encodes CDR1 KGHSH and CDR2 LQKENI. CDR3 size: 15 residues. The V segment lost 5 bases and the J segment 3 bases; nucleotides outside the gene matches: 7.

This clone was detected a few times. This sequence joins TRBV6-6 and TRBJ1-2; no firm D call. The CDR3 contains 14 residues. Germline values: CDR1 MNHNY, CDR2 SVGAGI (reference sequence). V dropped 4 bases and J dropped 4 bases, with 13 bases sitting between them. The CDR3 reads CASSFNEGAYGYTF. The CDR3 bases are TGTGCCAGCAGTTTCAACGAGGGTGCCTATGGCTACACCTTC.

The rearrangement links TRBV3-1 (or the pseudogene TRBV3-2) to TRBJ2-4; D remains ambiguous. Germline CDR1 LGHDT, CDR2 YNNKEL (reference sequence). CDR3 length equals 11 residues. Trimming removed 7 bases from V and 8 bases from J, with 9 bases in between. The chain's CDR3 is CASMSRDIQYF. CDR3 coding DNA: TGTGCCAGCATGTCCCGGGACATTCAGTACTTC.

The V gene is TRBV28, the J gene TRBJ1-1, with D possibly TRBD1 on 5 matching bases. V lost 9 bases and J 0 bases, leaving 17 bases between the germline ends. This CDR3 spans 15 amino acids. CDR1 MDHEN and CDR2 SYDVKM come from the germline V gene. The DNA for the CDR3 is TGTGCCAGTTCTATGGGTCAGGGTTTGAACACTGAAGCTTTCTTT. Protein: CASSMGQGLNTEAFF.

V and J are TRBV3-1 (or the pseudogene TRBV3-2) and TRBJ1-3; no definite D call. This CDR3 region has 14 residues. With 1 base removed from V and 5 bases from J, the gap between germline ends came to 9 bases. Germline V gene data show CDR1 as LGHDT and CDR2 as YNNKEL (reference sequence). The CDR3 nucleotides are TGTGCCAGCAGCCAAGCCCTCGTAAGAAACACCATATATTTT. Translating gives CASSQALVRNTIYF.

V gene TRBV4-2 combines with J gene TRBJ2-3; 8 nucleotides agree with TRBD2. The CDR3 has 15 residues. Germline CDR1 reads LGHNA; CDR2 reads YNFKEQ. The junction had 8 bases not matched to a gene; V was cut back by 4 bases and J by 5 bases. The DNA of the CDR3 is TGTGCCAGCAGCCCTCAAACGGGAGGGCGAGATACGCAGTATTTT. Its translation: CASSPQTGGRDTQYF.

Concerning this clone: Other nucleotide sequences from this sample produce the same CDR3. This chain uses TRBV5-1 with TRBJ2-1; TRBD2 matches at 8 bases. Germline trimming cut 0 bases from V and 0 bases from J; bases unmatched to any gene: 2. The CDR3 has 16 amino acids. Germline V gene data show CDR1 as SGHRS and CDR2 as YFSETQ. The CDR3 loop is CASSLGGRSSYNEQFF. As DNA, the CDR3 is TGCGCCAGCAGCTTGGGCGGGAGGAGCTCCTACAATGAGCAGTTCTTC.

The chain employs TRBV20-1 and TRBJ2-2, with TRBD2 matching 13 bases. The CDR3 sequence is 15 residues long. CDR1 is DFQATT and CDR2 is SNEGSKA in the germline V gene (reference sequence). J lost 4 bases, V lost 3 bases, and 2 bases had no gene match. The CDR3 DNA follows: TGCAGTGCTAGTACTAGCGGGGGGGCCACCGGGGAGCTGTTTTTT. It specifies CSASTSGGATGELFF.

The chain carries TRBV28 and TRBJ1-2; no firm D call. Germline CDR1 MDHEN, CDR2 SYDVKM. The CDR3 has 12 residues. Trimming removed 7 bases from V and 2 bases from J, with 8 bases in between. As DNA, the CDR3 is TGTGCCAGCAACTTGTTAAACTATGGCTACACCTTC. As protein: CASNLLNYGYTF.

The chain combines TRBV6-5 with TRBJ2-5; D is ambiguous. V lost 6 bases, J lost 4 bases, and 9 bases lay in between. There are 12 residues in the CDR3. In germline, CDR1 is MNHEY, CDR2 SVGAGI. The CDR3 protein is CASSTTPETQYF. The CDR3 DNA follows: TGTGCCAGCAGCACTACTCCAGAGACCCAGTACTTC.

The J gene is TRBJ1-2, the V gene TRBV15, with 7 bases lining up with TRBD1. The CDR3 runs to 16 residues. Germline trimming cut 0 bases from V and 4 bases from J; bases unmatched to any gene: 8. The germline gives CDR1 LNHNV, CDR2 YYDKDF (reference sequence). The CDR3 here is CATSREGTANVYGYTF. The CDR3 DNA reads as TGTGCCACCAGCAGAGAAGGGACAGCGAACGTCTATGGCTACACCTTC.

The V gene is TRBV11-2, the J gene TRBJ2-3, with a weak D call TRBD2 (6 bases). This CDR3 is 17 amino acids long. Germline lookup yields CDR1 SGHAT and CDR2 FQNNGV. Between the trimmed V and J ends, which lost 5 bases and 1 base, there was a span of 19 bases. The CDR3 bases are TGTGCCAGCAGCGTCAGACTAGATCCCAGCCGCACAGATACGCAGTATTTT. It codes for CASSVRLDPSRTDTQYF.

The chain's CDR3 is CASAQITGANVLTF. The CDR3 DNA sequence: TGCGCCAGCGCCCAGATCACTGGGGCCAACGTCCTGACTTTC. The rearrangement joins TRBV5-1 to TRBJ2-6, with D uncertain. V dropped 7 bases and J dropped 2 bases, with 10 bases sitting between them. The CDR3 extends over 14 amino acids. The germline V gene encodes CDR1 SGHRS and CDR2 YFSETQ. The full variable domain, rest sourced from reference TRBV5-1 and TRBJ2-6, is KAGVTQTPRYLIKTRGQQVTLSCSPISGHRSVSWYQQTPGQGLQFLFEYFSETQRNKGNFPGRFSGRQFSNSRSEMNVSTLELGDSALYLCASAQITGANVLTFGAGSRLTVL.

CDR3 sequence reads: CASSRTAEVYEQYF. In DNA, the CDR3 is TGTGCCAGTAGCCGGACAGCTGAAGTCTACGAGCAGTACTTC. The J gene is TRBJ2-7, the V gene TRBV19; a weak D match, TRBD1 (6 bases). Germline V gene lookup returns CDR1 LNHDA and CDR2 SQIVND (reference sequence). The CDR3 contains 14 residues. The germline V and J ends were trimmed by 6 bases and 3 bases, with 15 bases remaining between them.

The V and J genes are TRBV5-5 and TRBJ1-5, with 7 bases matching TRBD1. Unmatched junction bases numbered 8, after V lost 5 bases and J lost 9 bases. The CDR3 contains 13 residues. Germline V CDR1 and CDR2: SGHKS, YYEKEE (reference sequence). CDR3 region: CASSGTGDGPQHF. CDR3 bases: TGTGCCAGCAGTGGCACAGGGGACGGGCCCCAGCATTTT. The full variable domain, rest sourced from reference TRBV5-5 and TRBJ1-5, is DAGVTQSPTHLIKTRGQQVTLRCSPISGHKSVSWYQQVLGQGPQFIFQYYEKEERGRGNFPDRFSARQFPNYSSELNVNALLLGDSALYLCASSGTGDGPQHFGDGTRLSIL.

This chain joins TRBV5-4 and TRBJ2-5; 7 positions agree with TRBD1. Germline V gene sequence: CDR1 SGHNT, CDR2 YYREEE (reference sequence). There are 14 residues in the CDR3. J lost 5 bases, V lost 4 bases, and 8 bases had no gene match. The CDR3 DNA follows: TGTGCCAGCAGCCGGACAGGATCGAAGGAGACCCAGTACTTC. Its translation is CASSRTGSKETQYF.

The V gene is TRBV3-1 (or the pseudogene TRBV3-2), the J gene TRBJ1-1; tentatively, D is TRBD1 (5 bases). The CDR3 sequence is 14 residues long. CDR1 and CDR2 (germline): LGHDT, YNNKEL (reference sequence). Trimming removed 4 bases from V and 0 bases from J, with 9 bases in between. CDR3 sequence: CASSPLTVNTEAFF. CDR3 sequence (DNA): TGTGCCAGCAGCCCTCTGACAGTGAACACTGAAGCTTTCTTT.

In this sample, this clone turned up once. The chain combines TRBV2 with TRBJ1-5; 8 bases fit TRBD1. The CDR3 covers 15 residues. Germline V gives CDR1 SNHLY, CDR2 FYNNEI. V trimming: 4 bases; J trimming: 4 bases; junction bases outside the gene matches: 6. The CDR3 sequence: CASSVGQGPNQPQHF. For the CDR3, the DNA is TGTGCCAGCAGTGTCGGACAGGGACCAAATCAGCCCCAGCATTTT.

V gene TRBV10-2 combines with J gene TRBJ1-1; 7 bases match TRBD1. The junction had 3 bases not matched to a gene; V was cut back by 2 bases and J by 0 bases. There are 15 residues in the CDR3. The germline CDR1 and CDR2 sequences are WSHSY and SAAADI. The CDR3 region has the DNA TGCGCCAGCAGTGAGAAGGGACAGCTGAACACTGAAGCTTTCTTT. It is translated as CASSEKGQLNTEAFF.

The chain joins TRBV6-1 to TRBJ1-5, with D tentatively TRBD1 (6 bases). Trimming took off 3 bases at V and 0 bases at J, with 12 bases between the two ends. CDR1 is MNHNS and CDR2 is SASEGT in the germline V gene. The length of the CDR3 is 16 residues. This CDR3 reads CASSDGQGYSNQPQHF. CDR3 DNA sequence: TGTGCCAGCAGTGACGGGCAGGGGTATAGCAATCAGCCCCAGCATTTT.

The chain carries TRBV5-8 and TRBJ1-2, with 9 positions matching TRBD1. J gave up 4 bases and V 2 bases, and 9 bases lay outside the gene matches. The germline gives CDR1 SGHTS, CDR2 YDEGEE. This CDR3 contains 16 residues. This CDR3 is CASSLTNRGQPYGYTF. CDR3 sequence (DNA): TGTGCCAGCAGCTTAACCAACAGGGGGCAACCCTATGGCTACACCTTC.

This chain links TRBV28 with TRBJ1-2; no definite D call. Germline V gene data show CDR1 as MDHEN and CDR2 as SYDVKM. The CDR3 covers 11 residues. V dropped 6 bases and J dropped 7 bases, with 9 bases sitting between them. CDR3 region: CASSSRGGYTF. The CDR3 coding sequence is TGTGCCAGCAGCTCCCGGGGTGGCTACACCTTC.

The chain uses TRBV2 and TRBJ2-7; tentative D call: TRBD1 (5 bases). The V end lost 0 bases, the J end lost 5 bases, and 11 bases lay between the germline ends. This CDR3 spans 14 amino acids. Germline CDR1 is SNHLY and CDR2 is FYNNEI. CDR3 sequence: CASSEALSGHEQYF. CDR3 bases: TGTGCCAGCAGTGAAGCGCTTTCAGGGCACGAGCAGTACTTC.

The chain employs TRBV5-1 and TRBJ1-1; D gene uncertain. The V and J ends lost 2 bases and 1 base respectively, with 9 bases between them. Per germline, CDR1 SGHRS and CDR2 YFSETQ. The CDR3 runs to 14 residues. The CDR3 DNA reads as TGCGCCAGCAGCTTCAAGGGAGGGAACACTGAAGCTTTCTTT. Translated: CASSFKGGNTEAFF.

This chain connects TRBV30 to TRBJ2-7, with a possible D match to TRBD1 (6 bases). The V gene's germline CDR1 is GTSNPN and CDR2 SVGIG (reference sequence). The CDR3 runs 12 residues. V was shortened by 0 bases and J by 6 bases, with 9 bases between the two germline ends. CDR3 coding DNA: TGTGCCTGGAGTGTAACAGGGCTCGAGCAGTACTTC. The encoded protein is CAWSVTGLEQYF.

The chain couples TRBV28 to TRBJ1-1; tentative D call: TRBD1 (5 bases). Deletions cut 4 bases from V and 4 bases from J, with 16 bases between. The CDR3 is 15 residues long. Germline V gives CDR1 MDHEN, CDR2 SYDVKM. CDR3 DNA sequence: TGTGCCAGCAGTTCGACAGCACACGTCAGCACTGAAGCTTTCTTT. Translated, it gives CASSSTAHVSTEAFF.

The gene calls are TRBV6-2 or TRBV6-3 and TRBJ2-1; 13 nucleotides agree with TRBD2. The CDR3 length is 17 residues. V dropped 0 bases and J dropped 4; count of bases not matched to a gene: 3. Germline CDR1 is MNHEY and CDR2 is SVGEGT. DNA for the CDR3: TGTGCCAGCAGTTACTCACCGGGACTAGCGGGGTACAATGAGCAGTTCTTC. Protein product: CASSYSPGLAGYNEQFF.

CDR3 bases: TGTGCCAGCAGCGTAAGCTATTCGGGCACAGATACGCAGTATTTT. Its protein product is CASSVSYSGTDTQYF. This chain joins TRBV9 and TRBJ2-3; D uncertain. The V gene's germline CDR1 is SGDLS and CDR2 YYNGEE. V lost 1 base and J lost 1, with 10 bases in between. The CDR3 covers 15 residues.

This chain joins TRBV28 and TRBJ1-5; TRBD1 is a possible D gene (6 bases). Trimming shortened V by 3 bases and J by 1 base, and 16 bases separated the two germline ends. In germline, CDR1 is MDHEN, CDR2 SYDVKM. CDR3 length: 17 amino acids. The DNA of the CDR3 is TGTGCCAGCAGTTTGGCCGGGGGGCAGGGGAGCAATCAGCCCCAGCATTTT. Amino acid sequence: CASSLAGGQGSNQPQHF.